This TCR beta chain originates from a study of cytomegalovirus exposure and HLA in healthy donors. Study as a whole: Per a later analysis, the roughly 640 first-cohort and 120 validation repertoires shared one platform.

Germline V gives CDR1 MNHEY, CDR2 SVGAGI. CDR3 size: 14 residues. With 5 bases removed from V and 2 bases from J, the gap between germline ends came to 12 bases. Assay: immunoSEQ multiplex PCR; the TCRdb copy retains only in-frame clones and omits some. This table has 100,000 to 150,000 clones, around 90% appearing once. Input material: PBMCs. The rearrangement links TRBV6-5 to TRBJ1-2; no firm D call. The receptor was derived from a woman between 18 and 29 years old in good health and CMV-seronegative. The CDR3: CASSEVAENYGYTF. The DNA of the CDR3 is TGTGCCAGCAGTGAAGTAGCGGAAAACTATGGCTACACCTTC.